A few counts support the clone carrying this T cell receptor beta chain. In the same sample, other DNA sequences code for this CDR3. These data are taken from a study of shared clonotypes between healthy human individuals. Profiled with immunoSEQ multiplex PCR; TCRdb holds only in-frame clones, not every one. The sample has about 2 million clones, 90% to 95% seen once. CDR1 and CDR2 from the germline V gene are GTSNPN and SVGIG (reference sequence). Unmatched junction bases numbered 5, after V lost 4 bases and J lost 6 bases. The CDR3 sequence is 13 residues long. The chain joins TRBV30 to TRBJ1-5; 8 positions match TRBD1. The sequenced sample was naive CD4+ T cells sorted from blood. Subset noted: CD45RA+ positively selected. The clonotype was recovered from a man aged 18-30 years in good health. CDR3 bases: TGTGCCTGGACCGGACAGGGAGGTCAGCCCCAGCATTTT. Protein product: CAWTGQGGQPQHF.